This T cell receptor beta chain was found in a study of PD-L1 blockade in urothelial cancer. The study's findings and limits: Those with durable benefit had larger increases in tumor-associated blood clones at 3 weeks.

The assay was immunoSEQ multiplex PCR, and TCRdb's table has in-frame clones only and misses some. The table records roughly 40,000 clones, approximately 82% of them present only once. Germline assignment: CDR1 MGHDK and CDR2 SYGVNS. Trimming pared 6 bases from V and 0 bases from J, leaving 8 bases between. The CDR3 sequence is 13 residues long. Each patient gave between 1 and 8 samples of peripheral blood mononuclear cells, which were collected pretreatment and during treatment. Comments on this clone: The antigen remains unidentified.

Sequencing used PBMCs, obtained around atezolizumab (anti-PD-L1) treatment. The sequence derives from a man in his sixties with urothelial cancer. The gene calls are TRBV25-1 and TRBJ2-5; the D gene is possibly TRBD1 (5 bases). The CDR3 DNA sequence: TGTGCCAGCAGCTTCAGGGACCAAGAGACCCAGTACTTC. This encodes CASSFRDQETQYF.